This T cell receptor (beta chain) was obtained from a study of blood T cell repertoires in COVID-19. Study context: The samples span acute and convalescent COVID-19 from the United States, Italy and Spain.

Per the authors' pipeline: Amplification with reference gene primers provided the estimates of nucleated cell counts. Sequencing used immunoSEQ multiplex PCR; TCRdb keeps in-frame clones, though not all of them. V, J and clone size reflect that table, while D and trimming were determined from the DNA. The table shows about 39,000 clones, with about 94% occurring only once. The length of the CDR3 is 16 residues. In germline, CDR1 is LNHDA, CDR2 SQIVND (reference sequence). V was trimmed by 1 base and J by 3 bases, leaving 15 bases between them. The V and J genes are TRBV19 and TRBJ1-1; D is ambiguous. Specimen: peripheral blood. The clonotype was recovered from a human donor with active COVID-19. The donor label of this sample is uncertain. The chain's CDR3 is CASSIGTRGGHTEAFF. The DNA for the CDR3 is TGTGCCAGTAGTATAGGTACTCGTGGAGGACACACTGAAGCTTTCTTT. The complete variable domain, with remaining parts taken from reference TRBV19 and TRBJ1-1, reads DGGITQSPKYLFRKEGQNVTLSCEQNLNHDAMYWYRQDPGQGLRLIYYSQIVNDFQKGDIAEGYSVSREKKESFPLTVTSAQKNPTAFYLCASSIGTRGGHTEAFFGQGTRLTVV.